This is a list of T cell receptor beta chains from one sample in a study of Ad26.COV2.S vaccination and SARS-CoV-2 variants. Using immunoSEQ multiplex PCR, the repertoire was profiled, and TCRdb retains in-frame clones only, with some absent. The sample consists of 380,000 or so clones, 80% to 90% of them appearing once. Sequenced here: peripheral blood, sampled in a trial of Ad26.COV2.S vaccine versus placebo. Every receptor here comes from a person aged 18-60 years who received the Ad26.COV2.S COVID-19 vaccine or a placebo. Each CDR3 is given with its conserved first and last residue. A D gene is named only where the DNA matches it firmly. Some rows mark clone size as missing; the rest say once, few, many or name a class of expanded clone.

CASSYSKAGTPSANVLTF	TGTGCCAGCAGTTACTCAAAAGCCGGGACACCGAGCGCCAACGTCCTGACTTTC	TRBV6-2/TRBV6-3	-	-	TRBJ2-6
CASSSGLRYNEQFF	TGCGCCAGCAGCTCGGGACTTAGATACAATGAGCAGTTCTTC	TRBV5-1	-	-	TRBJ2-1
CASSLGVLWGYTF	TGTGCCAGCAGCTTGGGGGTCCTGTGGGGCTACACCTTC	TRBV5-4	-	-	TRBJ1-2
CASRIDRGPGNTIYF	TGTGCCAGCAGGATTGACAGGGGGCCTGGAAACACCATATATTTT	TRBV6-5	TRBD1	-	TRBJ1-3
CASSSLGNQPQHF	TGTGCCAGCAGTTCCCTGGGAAATCAGCCCCAGCATTTT	TRBV27	-	once	TRBJ1-5
CASSLVTGYGYTF	TGTGCCAGCAGCTTAGTAACGGGATATGGCTACACCTTC	TRBV7-2	-	-	TRBJ1-2
CASSLEGRALSPLHF	TGCGCCAGCAGCTTGGAGGGCAGGGCCCTTTCACCCCTCCACTTT	TRBV5-1	-	-	TRBJ1-6
CASSFASGSETQYF	TGTGCCAGCAGCTTCGCTAGCGGGAGCGAGACCCAGTACTTC	TRBV7-9	TRBD2	once	TRBJ2-5
CASSVSGHTDTQYF	TGTGCCAGTAGTGTTAGCGGGCACACAGATACGCAGTATTTT	TRBV19	TRBD2	-	TRBJ2-3
CASSHWTGPEAFF	TGTGCCAGCAGTCATTGGACAGGTCCTGAAGCTTTCTTT	TRBV14	TRBD1	-	TRBJ1-1
CASSFGSSYEQYF	TGCGCCAGCAGCTTCGGGAGTTCCTACGAGCAGTACTTC	TRBV5-1	-	-	TRBJ2-7
CASSFATGGSGELFF	TGTGCCAGCAGTTTTGCGACAGGGGGCAGCGGGGAGCTGTTTTTT	TRBV25-1	TRBD1	-	TRBJ2-2
CASSTNTGTSGYNEQFF	TGTGCCAGTAGTACCAACACCGGGACTAGCGGCTACAATGAGCAGTTCTTC	TRBV19	TRBD2	once	TRBJ2-1
CASSLQPYEQYF	TGTGCCAGCAGCTTGCAGCCCTACGAGCAGTACTTC	TRBV5-5	-	-	TRBJ2-7
CARLRGGYSGNTEAFF	TGTGCCAGACTTAGGGGGGGATACTCGGGGAACACTGAAGCTTTCTTT	TRBV27	-	once	TRBJ1-1
CASSPAENYGYTF	TGTGCCAGCAGTCCGGCAGAAAACTATGGCTACACCTTC	TRBV12-3/TRBV12-4	-	-	TRBJ1-2
CASSHSGQQETQYF	TGTGCCAGCAGCCACTCGGGACAGCAAGAGACCCAGTACTTC	TRBV4-2	TRBD1	-	TRBJ2-5
CASSLSFKLLGGNTIYF	TGTGCCAGCAGCTTAAGTTTTAAGTTACTGGGGGGAAACACCATATATTTT	TRBV7-9	-	-	TRBJ1-3
CASSLTGTGGAGYGYTF	TGCGCCAGCAGCTTAACCGGGACAGGGGGCGCCGGATATGGCTACACCTTC	TRBV5-1	TRBD1	-	TRBJ1-2
CASSSTQQGGLTEAFF	TGTGCCAGCAGCTCAACCCAACAGGGAGGGTTGACTGAAGCTTTCTTT	TRBV13	-	-	TRBJ1-1
CASSPGTGRYSNQPQHF	TGCGCCAGCAGCCCGGGGACAGGGAGATATAGCAATCAGCCCCAGCATTTT	TRBV4-1	TRBD1	-	TRBJ1-5
CASRGNYGYTF	TGTGCCAGCAGGGGAAACTATGGCTACACCTTC	TRBV6-6	-	-	TRBJ1-2
CASSLTGKDQPQHF	TGTGCCAGCTCACTGACAGGGAAGGACCAGCCCCAGCATTTT	TRBV18	TRBD1	-	TRBJ1-5
CTSSGGAYEQYF	TGCACCAGCAGCGGGGGCGCTTACGAGCAGTACTTC	TRBV1	-	-	TRBJ2-7
CASSYSTEAFF	TGTGCCAGCAGTTACTCGACAGAAGCTTTCTTT	TRBV6-6	-	-	TRBJ1-1
CAGSQGAETDTQYF	TGTGCCGGTTCCCAGGGGGCCGAAACAGATACGCAGTATTTT	TRBV2	TRBD1	-	TRBJ2-3
CASSYSSSRTDNEQFF	TGTGCCAGCAGTTATAGCTCATCGAGGACGGACAATGAGCAGTTCTTC	TRBV6-9	-	-	TRBJ2-1
CASSQDWGSTDTQYF	TGCGCCAGCAGCCAAGATTGGGGTAGCACAGATACGCAGTATTTT	TRBV4-3	-	-	TRBJ2-3
CASSSLQGRALANEKLFF	TGTGCCAGCTCATCATTACAGGGGCGAGCTCTTGCTAATGAAAAACTGTTTTTT	TRBV18	TRBD1	-	TRBJ1-4
CASSSLTSTYEQYF	TGCGCCAGCAGCTCGTTGACTAGTACCTACGAGCAGTACTTC	TRBV5-1	-	-	TRBJ2-7
CASSLPGTVSYGYTF	TGTGCCAGTAGTTTACCCGGGACGGTTTCATATGGCTACACCTTC	TRBV19	-	-	TRBJ1-2
CASSPNLWGTSNTEAFF	TGTGCCAGCAGTCCCAACCTTTGGGGAACTTCGAACACTGAAGCTTTCTTT	TRBV27	-	-	TRBJ1-1
CASSDTEAFF	TGTGCCAGCAGCGACACTGAAGCTTTCTTT	TRBV7-2	-	-	TRBJ1-1
CASSLFQGDTEAFF	TGTGCCAGCAGCCTCTTCCAGGGAGACACTGAAGCTTTCTTT	TRBV6-5	-	-	TRBJ1-1
CSASWGQGAFYEQYF	TGCAGTGCTAGTTGGGGACAGGGGGCCTTCTACGAGCAGTACTTC	TRBV20-1	TRBD1	once	TRBJ2-7
CASSLPGNEKLFF	TGTGCCAGCAGTTTGCCGGGTAATGAAAAACTGTTTTTT	TRBV12-3/TRBV12-4	-	-	TRBJ1-4
CASSLQGQGNFYGYTF	TGTGCCAGCAGCTTACAGGGACAGGGGAACTTTTATGGCTACACCTTC	TRBV11-2	TRBD1	-	TRBJ1-2
CASSSIVQTHSYEQYF	TGTGCCAGCAGCTCAATCGTCCAGACCCACTCCTACGAGCAGTACTTC	TRBV7-3	-	-	TRBJ2-7
CASSPEPGLAFHEQYF	TGTGCCAGCAGCCCGGAACCGGGACTAGCGTTCCACGAGCAGTACTTC	TRBV7-6	TRBD2	-	TRBJ2-7
CASSLGQGRNQPQHF	TGTGCCAGCAGCTTAGGACAGGGGAGGAATCAGCCCCAGCATTTT	TRBV11-2	TRBD1	-	TRBJ1-5